These 26 T cell receptor beta chains originate from one sample sequenced in a study of metastatic and nonmetastatic thyroid tumors. TCRdb re-clonotyped the PCR reads through MiXCR. The sample contains around 24,000 clones, under 30% of which appear only once. None of the patients had undergone any treatment ahead of thyroid surgery. The sequencing sample was made of tumor tissue. The receptors were gathered from a male donor with papillary thyroid cancer or a benign thyroid nodule (not recorded which). Some clones in this sample may be carry-over from other donors' samples.

A remark on this clone: Germline is not matched at one junction end, which may reflect a read error. The chain couples TRBV27 to TRBJ2-1; D is perhaps TRBD2 (5 bases). This CDR3 has 15 residues. CDR1 and CDR2 from the germline V gene are MNHEY and SMNVEV (reference sequence). The CDR3 spells CASSLSLSGIGEQFF. The CDR3 DNA sequence: TGTGCCAGTAGTTTAAGTCTATCGGGAATCGGTGAGCAGTTCTTC.

This clone was seen repeatedly, ten times or more. The CDR3 loop reads CASSPDRAKNIQYF. DNA for the CDR3: TGTGCCAGCAGCCCCGACAGGGCCAAAAACATTCAGTACTTC. J is TRBJ2-4 and V is TRBV7-2; D is perhaps TRBD1 (6 bases). The V gene lost 5 bases and the J gene lost 1 base, with 9 bases spanning the gap. This CDR3 spans 14 amino acids. Germline values: CDR1 SGHTA, CDR2 FQGNSA.

The chain uses TRBV6-1 and TRBJ2-7; 11 bases match TRBD1. The CDR3 runs to 13 residues. Unmatched junction bases numbered 5, after V lost 7 bases and J lost 6 bases. Per germline, CDR1 MNHNS and CDR2 SASEGT. The CDR3 here is CASTSDRGLEQYF. CDR3 coding DNA: TGTGCCAGCACCTCGGACAGGGGGCTCGAGCAGTACTTC.

This clone ranks as medium-sized (0.01 to 0.1%). The chain is built from TRBV6-1 and TRBJ2-3, with D possibly matching TRBD1 (5 bases). The ends were cut back, 7 bases at V and 7 bases at J, with 12 bases in the middle. The CDR3 extends over 12 amino acids. Germline CDR1 is MNHNS and CDR2 is SASEGT. The CDR3 loop is CASKGNENTQYF. CDR3 coding DNA: TGTGCCAGCAAGGGGAACGAGAATACGCAGTATTTT.

This sequence joins TRBV20-1 and TRBJ2-7; 7 bases line up with TRBD2. V lost 4 bases to trimming and J lost 3 bases; unmatched junction nucleotides: 15. The CDR3 covers 16 residues. Germline CDR1 reads DFQATT; CDR2 reads SNEGSKA (reference sequence). The CDR3 DNA follows: TGCAGTGCTATACCGGCTATCGGGAGGTTAGGCTACGAGCAGTACTTC. Protein: CSAIPAIGRLGYEQYF.

This clone was counted ten times or more. The chain employs TRBV3-1 and TRBJ2-5, with D hard to call. Looked up from germline, CDR1 is LGHDT and CDR2 is YNNKEL (reference sequence). Trimming left V 0 bases short and J 5 bases short, with 7 bases between. The CDR3 is 13 amino acids. The CDR3 region is CASSQDGWETQYF. CDR3 bases: TGTGCCAGCAGCCAAGATGGGTGGGAGACCCAGTACTTC.

This clone was counted a few times. Being one base from a much bigger clone, this may be a read error. The chain has TRBV12-3 or TRBV12-4 and TRBJ2-1; weak D call: TRBD2 (5 bases). The V and J ends lost 7 bases and 5 bases respectively, with 9 bases between them. This CDR3 has 12 residues. CDR3: CASIQTNNEQFF. Here the CDR3 DNA reads TGTGCCAGCATCCAGACTAACAATGAGCAGTTCTTC.

This clone was seen many times. The J gene is TRBJ2-7, the V gene TRBV19; 9 bases line up with TRBD1. The CDR3 is 14 amino acids. Germline V gives CDR1 LNHDA, CDR2 SQIVND (reference sequence). J was trimmed by 5 bases and V by 5 bases; bases with no gene match: 7. Written as DNA, the CDR3 is TGTGCCAGTAGTCTAGGACAGGGGAGCGACGAGCAGTACTTC. Translating it yields CASSLGQGSDEQYF.

The rearrangement uses TRBV24-1 and TRBJ1-2; no clear D. The germline V gene has CDR1 KGHDR and CDR2 SFDVKD. V shed 0 bases and J shed 7 bases, with 8 bases lying between them. The CDR3 is made up of 13 amino acids. CDR3 loop: CATSDLRGFGYTF. CDR3 in DNA: TGTGCCACCAGTGATTTGAGAGGGTTTGGCTACACCTTC.

In this sample, this clone turned up a few times. The chain carries TRBV28 and TRBJ2-3, with D possibly being TRBD1 or TRBD2 (6 bases each). The germline gives CDR1 MDHEN, CDR2 SYDVKM. The CDR3 loop spans 12 amino acids. Trimming stripped 10 bases from V and 12 bases from J, with 20 bases between. CDR3 region: CANTPQRGTQYF. The CDR3 nucleotides read TGTGCCAACACCCCTCAAAGGGGGACTCAGTATTTT.

This clone was counted ten times or more. A much larger clonotype is one base distant, so this may be a read error. The conserved closing phenylalanine or tryptophan is absent in this CDR3, likely reflecting a read error. The chain couples TRBV12-3 or TRBV12-4 to TRBJ2-7; D uncertain. The ends were cut back, 1 base at V and 7 bases at J, with 5 bases in the middle. The CDR3 runs to 11 residues. The CDR3 reads CASSLGEEQYL. In DNA, the CDR3 is TGTGCCAGCAGTTTAGGGGAAGAGCAGTACCTC.

This clone came up many times. CDR3 protein: CASSVGGPLGEAFF. CDR3 DNA sequence: TGTGCCAGCAGCGTAGGGGGACCCCTGGGTGAAGCTTTCTTT. V and J are TRBV9 and TRBJ1-1; D is possibly TRBD1 (5 bases). V was cut by 0 bases and J by 7 bases, with 13 bases left in between. The CDR3 runs to 14 residues. CDR1 SGDLS and CDR2 YYNGEE come from the germline V gene.

This clone has ten or more counts. The rearrangement uses TRBV11-2 and TRBJ2-1; D tentatively reads TRBD1 or TRBD2 (5 bases each). CDR3 size: 15 residues. Trimming took 2 bases from V and 0 from J, leaving 8 bases between them. CDR1 is SGHAT, CDR2 FQNNGV, per germline. For the CDR3, the DNA is TGTGCCAGCAGCTTATATGGGGGCTCCTACAATGAGCAGTTCTTC. Translation gives CASSLYGGSYNEQFF. Full variable domain (remainder filled in from reference TRBV11-2 and TRBJ2-1): EAGVAQSPRYKIIEKRQSVAFWCNPISGHATLYWYQQILGQGPKLLIQFQNNGVVDDSQLPKDRFSAERLKGVDSTLKIQPAKLEDSAVYLCASSLYGGSYNEQFFGPGTRLTVL.

This clone was recorded a few times. A much larger clone differs from this one at a single base, so this may be a read error. CDR3 region: CASSPRGVDYEQYF. CDR3 bases: TGCGCCAGCAGCCCCCGGGGGGTGGACTACGAGCAGTACTTC. V usage is TRBV4-1 and J usage is TRBJ2-7, with 7 positions matching TRBD2. The CDR3 is made up of 14 amino acids. The junction had 6 bases not matched to a gene; V was cut back by 4 bases and J by 3 bases. Germline CDR1 and CDR2: MGHRA and YSYEKL.

This clone came up many times. The chain carries TRBV7-8 and TRBJ2-7; D ambiguous. The CDR3 length is 15 residues. The germline V gene has CDR1 SGHVS and CDR2 FQNEAQ. V lost 1 base to trimming and J lost 0 bases, with 10 bases between them. Here the CDR3 reads CASSLGRHSSYEQYF. The CDR3 coding sequence is TGTGCCAGCAGCTTAGGTCGACATTCCTCCTACGAGCAGTACTTC.

A remark on this clone: Just one base apart from a much larger clone, this may be a read error. The chain links TRBV6-2 or TRBV6-3 to TRBJ1-4; 7 bases line up with TRBD1. The CDR3 sequence is 14 residues long. Germline V gene data show CDR1 as MNHEY and CDR2 as SVGEGT. The CDR3 bases are TGTGCCAGCAGTCCGACAGGGTTTAATGAAAAACCGTTTTTT. Amino acid sequence: CASSPTGFNEKPFF.

This sequence joins TRBV7-6 and TRBJ2-7, with 9 bases identical to TRBD1. Germline CDR1 and CDR2: SGHVS and FNYEAQ. The J segment lost 6 bases and the V segment lost 9 bases, leaving 12 bases of the junction unmatched. The CDR3 extends over 14 amino acids. CDR3: CASSRWTGEGEQYF. CDR3 DNA: TGTGCCAGTTCGCGGTGGACAGGGGAGGGCGAGCAGTACTTC.

This chain connects TRBV11-1 to TRBJ2-1, with 10 bases matching TRBD2. Germline-derived CDR1 and CDR2 are SGHAT and FQDESV (reference sequence). J was trimmed by 10 bases and V by 5 bases; bases with no gene match: 14. The CDR3 is 16 residues long. The CDR3 spells CASSPPAAGGPKEQFF. Here the CDR3 DNA reads TGTGCCAGCAGCCCGCCCGCAGCGGGAGGGCCAAAGGAGCAGTTCTTC.

The CDR3 nucleotides read TGCAGTGCTAGAGAGCCTAGCTGGAACGGTGAGCAGTACTTC. It codes for CSAREPSWNGEQYF. The J gene is TRBJ2-7, the V gene TRBV20-1; D may be TRBD2 (5 bases). Germline-derived CDR1 and CDR2 are DFQATT and SNEGSKA (reference sequence). There are 14 residues in the CDR3. Trimming shortened V by 0 bases and J by 7 bases, and 16 bases separated the two germline ends.

This clone was observed at least ten times. The V call is TRBV30, the J call TRBJ1-6; D call uncertain. Trimming cost V 2 bases and J 7 bases, with 6 bases left between them. This CDR3 is built from 12 residues. Per germline, CDR1 GTSNPN and CDR2 SVGIG (reference sequence). In DNA, the CDR3 is TGTGCCTGGAGTTTAGGGAATTCACCCCTCCACTTT. Its protein is CAWSLGNSPLHF.

At least ten counts were recorded for this clone. The chain joins TRBV10-3 to TRBJ2-7; tentative D call: TRBD1 (6 bases). Germline V gene lookup returns CDR1 ENHRY and CDR2 SYGVKD. V was trimmed by 2 bases and J by 4 bases, leaving 12 bases between them. The CDR3 extends over 14 amino acids. CDR3 nucleotides: TGTGCCATCAGTGAGGAAGGCAGGGGATACGAGCAGTACTTC. Translation gives CAISEEGRGYEQYF.

This clone was seen many times. The chain carries TRBV6-1 and TRBJ2-5; 10 bases are shared with TRBD1. V shed 6 bases and J 5 bases; nucleotides not matched to a gene: 6. Germline V lookup: CDR1 MNHNS, CDR2 SASEGT. This CDR3 comprises 14 residues. Here the CDR3 reads CASSPDRGRETQYF. In nucleotides, the CDR3 is TGTGCCAGCAGCCCCGACAGGGGGCGCGAGACCCAGTACTTC.

This clone was recorded at least ten times. This chain uses TRBV6-2 or TRBV6-3 with TRBJ2-1; 8 bases line up with TRBD2. Trimming cost V 5 bases and J 4 bases; bases outside gene matches: 13. CDR1 and CDR2 (germline): MNHEY, SVGEGT. The CDR3 runs 17 residues. The CDR3 DNA reads TGTGCCAGCAGTCCCCTGGGTAGCGGGATTATGTACAATGAGCAGTTCTTC. This translates into CASSPLGSGIMYNEQFF.

This clone was observed many times. V gene TRBV6-2 or TRBV6-3 combines with J gene TRBJ1-5; D is uncertain. The V gene lost 2 bases and the J gene lost 0 bases, with 5 bases spanning the gap. Germline V gives CDR1 MNHEY, CDR2 SVGEGT. This CDR3 comprises 14 residues. The CDR3 DNA reads as TGTGCCAGCAGTTACAGGTATAGCAATCAGCCCCAGCATTTT. Protein sequence: CASSYRYSNQPQHF.

This clone was observed many times. V gene TRBV6-2 or TRBV6-3 combines with J gene TRBJ2-1; 14 nucleotides line up with TRBD2. V lost 6 bases to trimming and J lost 0 bases; unmatched junction nucleotides: 7. Germline V gives CDR1 MNHEY, CDR2 SVGEGT. The CDR3 extends over 18 amino acids. As DNA, the CDR3 is TGTGCCAGCAGCCCCGGGACTAGCGGGGGTAGCTCCTACAATGAGCAGTTCTTC. Translating it yields CASSPGTSGGSSYNEQFF.

This clone was detected many times. This chain connects TRBV19 to TRBJ2-2, with TRBD2 identical over 9 bases. V lost 8 bases, J lost 3 bases, and 13 bases stayed unmatched. This CDR3 is built from 17 residues. CDR1 LNHDA and CDR2 SQIVND come from the germline V gene (reference sequence). The DNA of the CDR3 is TGTGCCAGTGGAGTGAGGGATAGCGGGAGAGACACCGGGGAGCTGTTTTTT. Translated: CASGVRDSGRDTGELFF.